A single sample is the source of the 29 T cell receptor beta chains below, sequenced in a study of CD8 T cells in Susac syndrome. Reverse transcription used about 0.5 to 1 ug RNA and random hexamers. TCRdb reprocessed the immunoSEQ multiplex PCR reads via MiXCR and lists one record per CDR3 protein. The table includes tens of thousands of distinct CDR3 sequences, 90% to 95% detected once. What was sequenced was CD4+ T cells from PBMCs. All receptors come from a human donor with Susac syndrome.

The chain combines TRBV11-1 with TRBJ2-7, with D hard to call. The CDR3 sequence is 13 residues long. Germline V gene data show CDR1 as SGHAT and CDR2 as FQDESV (reference sequence). The V and J ends lost 8 bases and 0 bases respectively, with 11 bases between them. The CDR3 region has the DNA TGTGCCAGCGGAATGAGATTCTCCTACGAGCAGTACTTC. Protein: CASGMRFSYEQYF.

The chain links TRBV5-1 to TRBJ2-1; TRBD2 aligns across 10 bases. Germline V gene lookup returns CDR1 SGHRS and CDR2 YFSETQ. This CDR3 is built from 16 residues. V was pared by 4 bases and J by 8 bases, with 12 bases of the junction left unmatched. DNA for the CDR3: TGCGCCAGCAGCGCGACCCCTGGGACTAGCGTGTATGAGCAGTTCTTC. It is translated as CASSATPGTSVYEQFF. Full variable domain (remainder filled in from reference TRBV5-1 and TRBJ2-1): KAGVTQTPRYLIKTRGQQVTLSCSPISGHRSVSWYQQTPGQGLQFLFEYFSETQRNKGNFPGRFSGRQFSNSRSEMNVSTLELGDSALYLCASSATPGTSVYEQFFGPGTRLTVL.

This chain links TRBV7-2 with TRBJ2-3, with 12 bases matching TRBD2. The germline V gene encodes CDR1 SGHTA and CDR2 FQGNSA. V dropped 5 bases and J dropped 3; count of bases not matched to a gene: 9. The CDR3 totals 17 residues. CDR3 bases: TGTGCCAGCAGCCCACCTAGAGGGACTAGCGGGACAGATACGCAGTATTTT. This sequence encodes CASSPPRGTSGTDTQYF.

A few counts support this clonotype. V is TRBV29-1 and J is TRBJ1-1; 8 nucleotides align to TRBD1. Germline CDR1 reads SQVTM; CDR2 reads ANQGSEA. Unmatched junction bases numbered 5, after V lost 4 bases and J lost 4 bases. The CDR3 runs 13 residues. The CDR3 is CSVGTGMITEAFF. CDR3 nucleotide sequence: TGCAGCGTTGGGACAGGGATGATCACTGAAGCTTTCTTT.

The chain couples TRBV19 to TRBJ2-7, with 11 bases matching TRBD1. With V trimmed by 7 bases and J by 5 bases, 10 bases remained unmatched. The CDR3 has 15 amino acids. Germline-derived CDR1 and CDR2 are LNHDA and SQIVND (reference sequence). CDR3 in amino acids: CASTNGRTGGDEQYF. In DNA form, the CDR3 reads TGTGCCAGTACCAATGGCCGGACAGGGGGCGACGAGCAGTACTTC. The full variable domain, rest sourced from reference TRBV19 and TRBJ2-7, is DGGITQSPKYLFRKEGQNVTLSCEQNLNHDAMYWYRQDPGQGLRLIYYSQIVNDFQKGDIAEGYSVSREKKESFPLTVTSAQKNPTAFYLCASTNGRTGGDEQYFGPGTRLTVT.

This rearrangement joins TRBV12-3 or TRBV12-4 to TRBJ2-7; D possibly uses TRBD1 or TRBD2 (5 bases each). This CDR3 region has 13 residues. V lost 6 bases to trimming and J lost 4 bases, with 13 bases between them. The CDR3 DNA reads TGTGCCAGCAGGGGTGTGGGGGATTACGAGCAGTACTTC. Translation gives CASRGVGDYEQYF.

The chain couples TRBV7-2 to TRBJ2-7; the D is unclear. The CDR3 is made up of 14 amino acids. The germline CDR1 and CDR2 sequences are SGHTA and FQGNSA. Trimming cost V 1 base and J 0 bases, with 7 bases left between them. The CDR3 region is CASSLGRNSYEQYF. CDR3 nucleotides: TGTGCCAGCAGCTTAGGACGGAACTCCTACGAGCAGTACTTC.

The chain employs TRBV7-6 and TRBJ1-1; 9 nucleotides agree with TRBD1. V dropped 3 bases and J dropped 0; count of bases not matched to a gene: 5. In germline, CDR1 is SGHVS, CDR2 FNYEAQ. There are 16 residues in the CDR3. The CDR3 spells CASSFGTGLMNTEAFF. Written as DNA, the CDR3 is TGTGCCAGCAGCTTCGGGACAGGGCTTATGAACACTGAAGCTTTCTTT.

The V call is TRBV3-1, the J call TRBJ1-3, with D hard to call. The germline gives CDR1 LGHDT, CDR2 YNNKEL (reference sequence). CDR3 size: 15 residues. V was shortened by 4 bases and J by 3 bases, with 13 bases between the two germline ends. The CDR3 is CASSPSWTVGNTIYF. CDR3 bases: TGTGCCAGCAGCCCCAGTTGGACGGTTGGAAACACCATATATTTT.

V gene TRBV5-1 combines with J gene TRBJ1-2; D uncertain. From germline, CDR1 is SGHRS and CDR2 YFSETQ. Trimming removed 1 base from V and 4 bases from J, with 14 bases in between. The CDR3 has 15 residues. CDR3 coding DNA: TGCGCCAGCAGCTTGCCTACTGACAACCGCTATGGCTACACCTTC. As protein: CASSLPTDNRYGYTF.

The chain employs TRBV24-1 and TRBJ1-2, with a tentative D call TRBD1 (6 bases). V was cut by 5 bases and J by 8 bases, with 14 bases left in between. CDR1 is KGHDR, CDR2 SFDVKD, per germline. The CDR3 totals 13 residues. Here the CDR3 DNA reads TGTGCCACCAGTGCGGACAGTGTGGAGGGCTACACCTTC. Protein: CATSADSVEGYTF.

This clonotype was recorded once. The chain joins TRBV28 to TRBJ2-1; perhaps TRBD2 as D (5 bases). Germline V lookup: CDR1 MDHEN, CDR2 SYDVKM. The germline V and J ends were trimmed by 8 bases and 7 bases, with 9 bases remaining between them. CDR3 length equals 11 residues. The CDR3 DNA sequence: TGTGCCAGCCTTAGCGAGAATGAGCAGTTCTTC. Its protein product is CASLSENEQFF.

This sequence joins TRBV20-1 and TRBJ2-5; a weak D match, TRBD2 (5 bases). Trimming pared 5 bases from V and 5 bases from J, leaving 15 bases between. This CDR3 has 13 residues. The V gene's germline CDR1 is DFQATT and CDR2 SNEGSKA (reference sequence). CDR3 DNA: TGCAGTGCTGCGCCGGGATTCGGTGAGACCCAGTACTTC. Translated: CSAAPGFGETQYF.

The chain uses TRBV29-1 and TRBJ2-1; D is perhaps TRBD1 (6 bases). Trimming shortened V by 7 bases and J by 0 bases, and 13 bases separated the two germline ends. This CDR3 is built from 14 residues. The germline gives CDR1 SQVTM, CDR2 ANQGSEA. This chain's CDR3 is CSGSRGFSYNEQFF. The CDR3 DNA reads as TGCAGCGGCTCCAGGGGTTTCTCCTACAATGAGCAGTTCTTC.

The J gene is TRBJ2-2, the V gene TRBV5-1, with 7 bases identical to TRBD2. This CDR3 is 14 amino acids long. The germline V gene has CDR1 SGHRS and CDR2 YFSETQ. After removal of 4 bases from V and 5 bases from J, the junction contained 5 bases not matched to a gene. The CDR3 sequence is CASSEGGSTGELFF. The CDR3 region has the DNA TGCGCCAGCAGCGAGGGAGGGTCGACCGGGGAGCTGTTTTTT.

This sequence joins TRBV27 and TRBJ1-3, with unresolved D. V was clipped by 0 bases and J by 0 bases, with 9 bases between them. CDR1 and CDR2 from the germline V gene are MNHEY and SMNVEV (reference sequence). The CDR3 loop spans 16 amino acids. The DNA of the CDR3 is TGTGCCAGCAGTTTATCGACTCGTCACTCTGGAAACACCATATATTTT. Translated, it gives CASSLSTRHSGNTIYF.

The gene calls are TRBV20-1 and TRBJ1-5; no clear D gene. The germline gives CDR1 DFQATT, CDR2 SNEGSKA (reference sequence). The CDR3 has 14 residues. The V gene lost 3 bases and the J gene lost 3 bases, with 12 bases spanning the gap. Written as DNA, the CDR3 is TGCAGTGCTAGTGAGAGAAGGTCCAATCAGCCCCAGCATTTT. It is translated as CSASERRSNQPQHF.

J is TRBJ2-7 and V is TRBV3-1; D possibly corresponds to TRBD2 (5 bases). V dropped 4 bases and J dropped 4 bases, with 8 bases sitting between them. This CDR3 spans 12 amino acids. CDR1 and CDR2 from the germline V gene are LGHDT and YNNKEL (reference sequence). This chain's CDR3 is CASSPTSYEQYF. In DNA, the CDR3 is TGTGCCAGCAGCCCCACTAGTTACGAGCAGTACTTC.

The chain has TRBV7-6 and TRBJ2-5; 9 positions match TRBD1. This CDR3 has 15 residues. Germline V CDR1 and CDR2: SGHVS, FNYEAQ. The V and J ends lost 2 bases and 7 bases, in that order; junction bases with no gene match: 8. The CDR3 spells CASSLRTGGSGTQYF. CDR3 in DNA: TGTGCCAGCAGCTTAAGAACAGGGGGCTCGGGGACCCAGTACTTC.

The genes are TRBV5-6 and TRBJ1-2; 7 bases agree with TRBD1. The CDR3 is 15 amino acids. V was clipped by 4 bases and J by 8 bases; unmatched bases: 14. The germline gives CDR1 SGHDT, CDR2 YYEEEE. CDR3 DNA: TGTGCCAGCAGCCGTGTTGACAGGGACCTTAAAGGCTACACCTTC. This encodes CASSRVDRDLKGYTF.

The genes are TRBV24-1 and TRBJ2-1, with D perhaps being TRBD1 or TRBD2 (6 bases each). CDR1 is KGHDR and CDR2 is SFDVKD in the germline V gene. V was shortened by 7 bases and J by 3 bases, with 12 bases between the two germline ends. There are 14 residues in the CDR3. The CDR3 sequence: CATSSGGSYNEQFF. CDR3 sequence (DNA): TGTGCCACCAGCTCCGGGGGCAGCTACAATGAGCAGTTCTTC.

The rearrangement joins TRBV9 to TRBJ1-3; no firm D call. Germline V gene data show CDR1 as SGDLS and CDR2 as YYNGEE. CDR3 size: 15 residues. The ends were cut back, 0 bases at V and 3 bases at J, with 10 bases in the middle. This CDR3 reads CASSVDPSYGNTIYF. Written as DNA, the CDR3 is TGTGCCAGCAGCGTAGATCCCTCGTATGGAAACACCATATATTTT.

The sample holds a few counts of this clonotype. V usage is TRBV7-9 and J usage is TRBJ2-2; D remains ambiguous. V was cut by 5 bases and J by 3 bases, with 4 bases left in between. This CDR3 contains 12 residues. In germline, CDR1 is SEHNR, CDR2 FQNEAQ (reference sequence). Written as DNA, the CDR3 is TGTGCCAGCAGCCCCTACACCGGGGAGCTGTTTTTT. Translation: CASSPYTGELFF. Supplemented by reference TRBV7-9 and TRBJ2-2, the full variable domain reads DTGVSQNPRHKITKRGQNVTFRCDPISEHNRLYWYRQTLGQGPEFLTYFQNEAQLEKSRLLSDRFSAERPKGSFSTLEIQRTEQGDSAMYLCASSPYTGELFFGEGSRLTVL.

The chain couples TRBV6-5 to TRBJ2-1; TRBD2 matches 7 bases. In germline, CDR1 is MNHEY, CDR2 SVGAGI. There are 15 residues in the CDR3. V was clipped by 4 bases and J by 7 bases; unmatched bases: 10. The CDR3 sequence: CASSLGGTKGNEQFF. CDR3 sequence (DNA): TGTGCCAGCAGTTTAGGTGGGACTAAAGGGAATGAGCAGTTCTTC.

This clonotype was counted a few times. CDR3 residues: CASSVDRGGPYNEQFF. As DNA, the CDR3 is TGTGCCAGCAGCGTAGACAGGGGAGGGCCTTACAATGAGCAGTTCTTC. The chain joins TRBV9 to TRBJ2-1; possibly TRBD1 or TRBD2 for D (7 bases each). Trimming stripped 0 bases from V and 4 bases from J, with 14 bases between. The CDR3 loop spans 16 amino acids. Germline V gives CDR1 SGDLS, CDR2 YYNGEE.

The chain combines TRBV7-2 with TRBJ2-1; 9 bases fit TRBD2. The CDR3 runs to 15 residues. J was trimmed by 6 bases and V by 5 bases; bases with no gene match: 8. The germline V gene encodes CDR1 SGHTA and CDR2 FQGNSA. The CDR3 spells CASSDRGRAINEQFF. The CDR3, as DNA: TGTGCCAGCAGCGACCGCGGGAGGGCCATCAATGAGCAGTTCTTC.

The chain has TRBV20-1 and TRBJ2-1; 7 bases match TRBD2. The V gene end was trimmed by 0 bases and the J gene end by 4 bases; junction bases not matched to a gene: 6. Germline lookup yields CDR1 DFQATT and CDR2 SNEGSKA (reference sequence). CDR3 length equals 15 residues. This CDR3 reads CSARETSFAYNEQFF. In DNA form, the CDR3 reads TGCAGTGCTAGAGAGACTAGCTTTGCATACAATGAGCAGTTCTTC.

This rearrangement joins TRBV20-1 to TRBJ1-6; 7 bases match TRBD1. The CDR3 runs to 16 residues. Trimming took 0 bases from V and 4 from J; bases not matched to a gene: 6. CDR1 is DFQATT and CDR2 is SNEGSKA in the germline V gene (reference sequence). The DNA of the CDR3 is TGCAGTGCTAGAGATGACAGCAGGGGGTATAATTCACCCCTCCACTTT. It codes for CSARDDSRGYNSPLHF.

The rearrangement links TRBV6-5 to TRBJ2-1, with a tentative D call TRBD1 (5 bases). Germline-derived CDR1 and CDR2 are MNHEY and SVGAGI. The CDR3 sequence is 14 residues long. Trimming shortened V by 6 bases and J by 7 bases, and 16 bases separated the two germline ends. CDR3 protein: CASSRTSRVNEQFF. CDR3 DNA: TGTGCCAGCAGCCGAACGAGCAGGGTGAATGAGCAGTTCTTC.